This T cell receptor beta chain was recovered during a study of cytomegalovirus exposure and HLA in healthy donors. Looking at the study overall: In an early release, HLA-typed donors contributed 77 million or so unique TCR sequences.

Vbeta (60) and Jbeta (13) primers were used in the PCR. Assay: immunoSEQ multiplex PCR; the TCRdb copy retains only in-frame clones and omits some. The sample lists about 190,000 clones, 70% to 75% occurring once. Comments on this clone: Antigen unknown.

Findings and limits, study-wide: The records held CMV serostatus as the only immune exposure information.

Germline CDR1 is SGHVS and CDR2 is FNYEAQ. This CDR3 spans 17 amino acids. Unmatched junction bases numbered 6, after V lost 1 base and J lost 0 bases. This chain joins TRBV7-6 and TRBJ2-7, with TRBD2 matching over 10 bases. The material sequenced was PBMCs. This TCR came from a woman aged 30 to 39 in good health and CMV-seropositive. The chain's CDR3 is CASSLGTSGPSSYEQYF. CDR3 sequence (DNA): TGTGCCAGCAGCTTAGGGACTAGCGGCCCAAGCTCCTACGAGCAGTACTTC.